This TCR beta chain derives from a study of shared clonotypes between healthy human individuals. About the study: Three CD4 naive, three CD4 memory, two CD8 naive and one CD8 memory plate were used per donor.

In regard to this clone: Antigen unknown.

Replicate PCRs run on sorted subsets employed 200 to 250 ng DNA, roughly 30,000 T cell genomes. Clones were sequenced by immunoSEQ multiplex PCR, and TCRdb holds only the in-frame ones, with some missing. The repertoire consists of roughly 1.4 million clones, with just under 99% occurring once and the leading ten covering under 0.45%. Germline trimming cut 6 bases from V and 1 base from J; bases unmatched to any gene: 7. Germline V gene sequence: CDR1 MDHEN, CDR2 SYDVKM. This CDR3 has 15 residues. Study findings and constraints: Non-shared clonotypes displayed generation probabilities falling below those of clonotypes present in all four donors.

The receptor was derived from a man younger than 40 in good health. The sequenced sample consisted of naive CD4+ T cells sorted from blood. This sample's subset: CD45RA+ positively selected. The rearrangement joins TRBV28 to TRBJ2-7, with 9 nucleotides matching TRBD1. The CDR3 spells CASRPPGTGSYEQYF. The CDR3 DNA is TGTGCCAGCAGGCCTCCCGGGACAGGGTCCTACGAGCAGTACTTC.